Shown below are 3 T cell receptor beta chains from a single sample sequenced in a study of beta chain features in type 1 diabetes. The study's findings and limits: The study found moderately but significantly shorter TCRB CDR3s in all four CD4+ subsets of Type 1 diabetes patients.

For these TCRs, the target antigens are not known. Expressed TCRB transcripts were sequenced because the isolated RNA had all been reverse transcribed beforehand. Method: immunoSEQ multiplex PCR; TCRdb's copy keeps in-frame clones and lacks some. This table has 95,000 to 150,000 clones, roughly 15% appearing once. Sequenced sample: central memory CD4+ T cells from blood. These TCRs come from a man aged 25-45 years with type 1 diabetes.

This rearrangement joins TRBV7-9 to TRBJ1-3; TRBD1 aligns across 8 bases. Germline assignment: CDR1 SEHNR and CDR2 FQNEAQ (reference sequence). The CDR3 is 16 amino acids. After removal of 5 bases from V and 4 bases from J, the junction contained 10 bases not matched to a gene. DNA of the CDR3: TGTGCCAGCAGCCCCCGTGACAGGGGATCGGGAAACACCATATATTTT. Protein sequence: CASSPRDRGSGNTIYF.

Ten or more counts support this clone. The chain carries TRBV10-3 and TRBJ2-5; D gene ambiguous. The CDR3 contains 14 residues. V gave up 0 bases and J gave up 5 bases, with 10 bases separating them. Germline V gives CDR1 ENHRY, CDR2 SYGVKD. The CDR3 bases are TGTGCCATCAGTGAGTCTTCCGGGTCGGAGACCCAGTACTTC. It codes for CAISESSGSETQYF.

This chain uses TRBV19 with TRBJ1-2; D is ambiguous. The germline V and J ends were trimmed by 0 bases and 7 bases, with 3 bases remaining between them. CDR1 is LNHDA and CDR2 is SQIVND in the germline V gene (reference sequence). This CDR3 has 11 amino acids. CDR3 coding DNA: TGTGCCAGTAGTATAGAGGGTGGCTACACCTTC. Translated, it gives CASSIEGGYTF.